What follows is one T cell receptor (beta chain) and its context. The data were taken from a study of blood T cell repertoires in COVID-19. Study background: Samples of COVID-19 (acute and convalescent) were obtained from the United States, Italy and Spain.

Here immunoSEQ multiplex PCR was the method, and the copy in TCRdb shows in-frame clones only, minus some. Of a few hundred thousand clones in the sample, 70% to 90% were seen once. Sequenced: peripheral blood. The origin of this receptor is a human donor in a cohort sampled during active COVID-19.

CDR3 in amino acids: CASSPSRDTQYF. The DNA for the CDR3 is TGTGCCAGCTCACCATCCCGAGATACGCAGTATTTT. The chain has TRBV18 and TRBJ2-3; D remains ambiguous. Germline loops: CDR1 KGHSH, CDR2 LQKENI. V was cut by 2 bases and J by 5 bases, with 5 bases left in between. CDR3 length equals 12 residues. Full variable domain (missing parts from reference TRBV18 and TRBJ2-3): NAGVMQNPRHLVRRRGQEARLRCSPMKGHSHVYWYRQLPEEGLKFMVYLQKENIIDESGMPKERFSAEFPKEGPSILRIQQVVRGDSAAYFCASSPSRDTQYFGPGTRLTVL.